This TCR beta chain is from a study of blood T cell repertoires in COVID-19. Looking at the study overall: Sites in the United States, Italy and Spain provided acute and convalescent COVID-19 samples. PBMCs, B-cell-depleted T cells, or T cells were the source of the cDNA or gDNA that made up the material.

Seattle cases were enrolled at active infection and followed longitudinally. Original handling: Counts of nucleated cells, estimated from reference gene primer amplification, were obtained. Sequenced by immunoSEQ multiplex PCR; TCRdb stores in-frame clones only, minus some. D and trimming come from the DNA, and the V and J calls and clone size come from that table. The data contain 50,000 or so clones, 70% to 85% of them seen just once; the ten biggest clones take up about 9.9%. This CDR3 comprises 15 residues. V gave up 3 bases and J gave up 0 bases, with 10 bases separating them. Germline V lookup: CDR1 KGHDR, CDR2 SFDVKD.

This clonotype was sampled from an elderly man with COVID-19, enrolled during active disease. The rearrangement uses TRBV24-1 and TRBJ1-2, with TRBD1 as a possible D gene (6 bases). Sequencing was carried out using peripheral blood. This chain's CDR3 is CATSDPGGTNYGYTF. CDR3 coding DNA: TGTGCCACCAGTGATCCGGGGGGCACTAACTATGGCTACACCTTC.